These T cell receptor beta chains were read from a single sample in a study of blood T cell repertoires in COVID-19. Assay used: immunoSEQ multiplex PCR; TCRdb lists only in-frame clones, some missing. The sample has some 270,000 clones, 80% to 90% seen once. The sequenced sample was peripheral blood. The receptors come from a woman in her 70s with acute or convalescent COVID-19. Each CDR3 is given with its conserved first and last residue. D genes are given only for firm matches. The size of a clone is reported for some rows only, either as once, few or many, or as a class for expanded clones.

DNA: TGTGCCACCAGGGCTCCGGGATCCTCCTACGAGCAGTACTTC; CDR3: CATRAPGSSYEQYF; D: -; V: TRBV6-6; size: -; J: TRBJ2-7
DNA: TGTGCCAGCAGTTTTGTTTTGGGAGCCACAGATACGCAGTATTTT; CDR3: CASSFVLGATDTQYF; D: -; V: TRBV27; size: -; J: TRBJ2-3
DNA: TGTGCCAGCAGCCCTTTGGGGGGAAGGAGTGAAAAACTGTTTTTT; CDR3: CASSPLGGRSEKLFF; D: -; V: TRBV7-9; size: few; J: TRBJ1-4
DNA: TGTGCCAGCAGCTCCGGGGGGGGGCTCCAAGAGACCCAGTACTTC; CDR3: CASSSGGGLQETQYF; D: TRBD2; V: TRBV25-1; size: -; J: TRBJ2-5
DNA: TGTGCCAGCAGCTTGGGCAGTAGCGTATATGGCTACACCTTC; CDR3: CASSLGSSVYGYTF; D: -; V: TRBV5-6; size: few; J: TRBJ1-2
DNA: TGTGCCTGGAGTGATGGACAGGCACTTGAAGCTTTCTTT; CDR3: CAWSDGQALEAFF; D: TRBD1; V: TRBV30; size: -; J: TRBJ1-1
DNA: TGTGCCAGCTCACCACAAAGGACTCAAGAAAAACTGTTTTTT; CDR3: CASSPQRTQEKLFF; D: -; V: TRBV18; size: -; J: TRBJ1-4
DNA: TGCAGTGCTCCACGGCGGACTGAAGCTTTCTTT; CDR3: CSAPRRTEAFF; D: -; V: TRBV20-1; size: -; J: TRBJ1-1
DNA: TGCGCCAGCAGCGTCACTAGCGGACAAGAGACCCAGTACTTC; CDR3: CASSVTSGQETQYF; D: TRBD2; V: TRBV5-1; size: -; J: TRBJ2-5
DNA: TGTGCCAGCAGCTTGGCCGGACAGGGCTCCGATACGCAGTATTTT; CDR3: CASSLAGQGSDTQYF; D: TRBD1; V: TRBV5-5; size: -; J: TRBJ2-3
DNA: TGTGCCAGCAGTTACCGCGGTAGCGGGGCGAACACCGGGGAGCTGTTTTTT; CDR3: CASSYRGSGANTGELFF; D: TRBD2; V: TRBV6-2/TRBV6-3; size: -; J: TRBJ2-2
DNA: TGCGCCAGCAGCATACAGGGATATGGCTACACCTTC; CDR3: CASSIQGYGYTF; D: -; V: TRBV5-1; size: -; J: TRBJ1-2
DNA: TGCGCCAGCAGCCAGGGTTGGGCGGGGAGCCGAGGAGGCTACACCTTC; CDR3: CASSQGWAGSRGGYTF; D: -; V: TRBV4-1; size: -; J: TRBJ1-2
DNA: TGCAGCGTTGACCCTCAAGAGACCCAGTACTTC; CDR3: CSVDPQETQYF; D: -; V: TRBV29-1; size: -; J: TRBJ2-5
DNA: TGTGCCAGCAGCTTAGAGTTAGATTACGAGCAGTACTTC; CDR3: CASSLELDYEQYF; D: -; V: TRBV7-2; size: -; J: TRBJ2-7
DNA: TGTGCCAGCAGCTTGGGCGGACAGTCCAATCAGCCCCAGCATTTT; CDR3: CASSLGGQSNQPQHF; D: -; V: TRBV5-8; size: -; J: TRBJ1-5
DNA: TGTGCCAGCAGCTCCAGAATGAGGGAAAAACTGTTTTTT; CDR3: CASSSRMREKLFF; D: -; V: TRBV7-9; size: -; J: TRBJ1-4
DNA: TGTGCCAGTAGTATCGTGAGTGGACTGGGTAACGCCGGGGAGCTGTTTTTT; CDR3: CASSIVSGLGNAGELFF; D: -; V: TRBV19; size: -; J: TRBJ2-2
DNA: TGTGCCAGCAGCCATCAGGGGAGCACTGAAGCTTTCTTT; CDR3: CASSHQGSTEAFF; D: -; V: TRBV3-1/TRBV3-2; size: -; J: TRBJ1-1
DNA: TGTGCCAGCAGTCGTACTAGCGGGGCCACCTACAATGAGCAGTTCTTC; CDR3: CASSRTSGATYNEQFF; D: TRBD2; V: TRBV14; size: -; J: TRBJ2-1
DNA: TGCGCCAGCAGCCAAGGGTCCCGGGGGGCGGCGTACGAGCAGTACTTC; CDR3: CASSQGSRGAAYEQYF; D: -; V: TRBV4-1; size: -; J: TRBJ2-7
DNA: TGTGCCAGCAGTTTCAGGGGGACGCCCCAGCATTTT; CDR3: CASSFRGTPQHF; D: TRBD1; V: TRBV12-3/TRBV12-4; size: -; J: TRBJ1-5
DNA: TGTGCCAGCAGTTATGTGCTAGCGGGGCAAGAGACCCAGTACTTC; CDR3: CASSYVLAGQETQYF; D: TRBD2; V: TRBV6-2/TRBV6-3; size: -; J: TRBJ2-5
DNA: TGTGCCAGCGGCGGGGGGAACACCGGGGAGCTGTTTTTT; CDR3: CASGGGNTGELFF; D: TRBD2; V: TRBV11-2; size: -; J: TRBJ2-2
DNA: TGTGCCAGCAGGGACAGTCTCACAGATACGCAGTATTTT; CDR3: CASRDSLTDTQYF; D: -; V: TRBV2; size: -; J: TRBJ2-3
DNA: TGTGCCACCAGTGACCGGGACAGATACACCGGGGAGCTGTTTTTT; CDR3: CATSDRDRYTGELFF; D: TRBD1; V: TRBV24-1; size: once; J: TRBJ2-2
DNA: TGTGCCAGCAGAAGACAAGCTACAACTAATGAAAAACTGTTTTTT; CDR3: CASRRQATTNEKLFF; D: -; V: TRBV6-5; size: -; J: TRBJ1-4
DNA: TGTGCCAGCAGCAAAGGGGGGGGTCCTGCAGATACGCAGTATTTT; CDR3: CASSKGGGPADTQYF; D: -; V: TRBV2; size: -; J: TRBJ2-3
DNA: TGCGCCAGCAGCTTGGGTGGGCCGCCTAACTATGGCTACACCTTC; CDR3: CASSLGGPPNYGYTF; D: -; V: TRBV5-1; size: -; J: TRBJ1-2
DNA: TGTGCCAGCAGCCAAGATCGTCTTCATAGTTCGGAAAAACTGTTTTTT; CDR3: CASSQDRLHSSEKLFF; D: -; V: TRBV4-2; size: few; J: TRBJ1-4
DNA: TGCGCCAGCAGTCCGACTTCAAGGGGAAACATTCAGTACTTC; CDR3: CASSPTSRGNIQYF; D: -; V: TRBV5-1; size: -; J: TRBJ2-4
DNA: TGTGCCAGCTCACCACGGGACAGGATCCATGGCTACACCTTC; CDR3: CASSPRDRIHGYTF; D: TRBD1; V: TRBV18; size: -; J: TRBJ1-2
DNA: TGTGCCAGCAGAGGGACAGGGGCCGGGGAGCTGTTTTTT; CDR3: CASRGTGAGELFF; D: TRBD1; V: TRBV6-5; size: -; J: TRBJ2-2
DNA: TGCGCCAGCAGCCGACCAGTACAGGGTATCTATGGCTACACCTTC; CDR3: CASSRPVQGIYGYTF; D: -; V: TRBV4-1; size: once; J: TRBJ1-2
DNA: TGTGCCAGCAGCCAGGCTAGTGGCATCGTGTCGGATACGCAGTATTTT; CDR3: CASSQASGIVSDTQYF; D: -; V: TRBV3-1/TRBV3-2; size: -; J: TRBJ2-3
DNA: TGTGCCAGCAGAAATAGCGCTGGGGCCAACGTCCTGACTTTC; CDR3: CASRNSAGANVLTF; D: -; V: TRBV3-1/TRBV3-2; size: -; J: TRBJ2-6
DNA: TGCACCAGCAGCGGACGGGACTCACAAGAGACCCAGTACTTC; CDR3: CTSSGRDSQETQYF; D: -; V: TRBV1; size: -; J: TRBJ2-5
DNA: TGTGCCAGCAGCTTAGCGGGGCTTACAGATACGCAGTATTTT; CDR3: CASSLAGLTDTQYF; D: -; V: TRBV7-2; size: -; J: TRBJ2-3
DNA: TGTGCCAGCAGTGAAAAGGAGAGGGGACACCTAACTAACTATGGCTACACCTTC; CDR3: CASSEKERGHLTNYGYTF; D: -; V: TRBV6-1; size: -; J: TRBJ1-2
DNA: TGTGCCAGCAGCTTAGGACAGGGACGGGAGCAGTACTTC; CDR3: CASSLGQGREQYF; D: TRBD1; V: TRBV11-3; size: once; J: TRBJ2-7
DNA: TGTGCCAGCAGCTTACCACCAGGAGAAGCTTTCTTT; CDR3: CASSLPPGEAFF; D: -; V: TRBV11-2; size: -; J: TRBJ1-1
DNA: TGTGCTAGTGGTTCTTCTACGGGACAACGATATGGCAATCAGCCCCAGCATTTT; CDR3: CASGSSTGQRYGNQPQHF; D: -; V: TRBV12-5; size: -; J: TRBJ1-5
DNA: TGTGCCAGCTCACCACAGGGGGCGCTTATGGAAAAACTGTTTTTT; CDR3: CASSPQGALMEKLFF; D: TRBD1; V: TRBV18; size: -; J: TRBJ1-4
DNA: TGCGCCAGCAGCACCGCCGGCTACGAGCAGTACTTC; CDR3: CASSTAGYEQYF; D: -; V: TRBV5-1; size: -; J: TRBJ2-7
DNA: TGTGCCAGCAGTTTCAGGCGGGGGCTTGGCTACACCTTC; CDR3: CASSFRRGLGYTF; D: -; V: TRBV27; size: -; J: TRBJ1-2